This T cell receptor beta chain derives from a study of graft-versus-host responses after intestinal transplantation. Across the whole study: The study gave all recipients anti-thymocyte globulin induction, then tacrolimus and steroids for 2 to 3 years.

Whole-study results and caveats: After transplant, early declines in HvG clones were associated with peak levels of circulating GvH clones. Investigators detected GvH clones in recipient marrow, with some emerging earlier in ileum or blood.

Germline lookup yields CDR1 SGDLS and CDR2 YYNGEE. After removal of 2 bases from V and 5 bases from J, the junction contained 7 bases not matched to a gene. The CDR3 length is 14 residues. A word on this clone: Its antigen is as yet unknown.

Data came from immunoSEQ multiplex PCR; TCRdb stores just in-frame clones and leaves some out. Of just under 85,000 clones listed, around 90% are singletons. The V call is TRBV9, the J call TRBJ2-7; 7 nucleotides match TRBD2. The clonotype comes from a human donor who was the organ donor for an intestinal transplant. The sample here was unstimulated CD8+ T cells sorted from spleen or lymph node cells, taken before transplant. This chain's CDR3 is CASSVGGSLNEQYF. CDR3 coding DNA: TGTGCCAGCAGCGTTGGCGGGAGTCTAAACGAGCAGTACTTC.